This TCR beta chain was retrieved from a study of type 1 regulatory T cells. Study in general: T-allo10 is a Tr1-enriched, alloantigen-specific CD4 T cell product made in vitro.

On this clonotype: The antigen remains undetermined.

T-allo10 cells from the graft donor were described as anergic, host-alloantigen-specific, and alloantigen-specific suppressors. Looked up from germline, CDR1 is MNHEY and CDR2 is SMNVEV (reference sequence). The CDR3 runs 14 residues. Between the trimmed V and J ends, which lost 5 bases and 1 base, there was a span of 10 bases. TCRdb independently ran MiXCR on the reads; one entry per CDR3 protein. This table holds about 24,000 distinct CDR3 sequences, 72% found once. The source of this sequence is a human donor in good health. The sequencing input was cultured T cells, either the whole culture or a sorted T cell fraction (not recorded which). Noted subset: Tr1-enriched cell product generated in vitro against host alloantigens. This chain joins TRBV27 and TRBJ2-3; TRBD2 might be the D (5 bases). The CDR3 is CASSTRIGTDTQYF. The CDR3 region has the DNA TGTGCCAGCAGTACTAGAATAGGCACAGATACGCAGTATTTT.